The T cell receptor beta chain under discussion was sequenced for a study of shared clonotypes between healthy human individuals. Study in general: Per donor, three plates held CD4 naive cells, three held CD4 memory, two held CD8 naive and one held CD8 memory. Overall study results and limits: Only blood was sampled, and tissue TCR repertoires likely differ from blood ones. Non-shared clonotypes showed lower generation probabilities than clonotypes common to all four donors. Naive subsets usually exceeded memory subsets in estimated richness.

Positive CCR7 selection of CD45RO-negative cells yielded the naive CD8 cells, and terminally differentiated effector memory CD45RA+ cells were excluded. This clone is a singleton in its sample. The antigen is unknown. This CDR3 region has 14 residues. Germline V gives CDR1 SGHVS, CDR2 FQNEAQ. V was trimmed by 1 base and J by 3 bases, leaving 10 bases between them. TCRdb's copy holds only in-frame clones and misses some; the assay was immunoSEQ multiplex PCR. The sample holds some 600,000 clones; approximately 96% are singletons and the top ten take about 0.12%. This receptor was taken from a woman between 25 and 40 years old in good health. The chain employs TRBV7-8 and TRBJ2-7; D tentatively reads TRBD1 or TRBD2 (5 bases each). The material sequenced was naive CD8+ T cells sorted from blood. The CDR3 nucleotides are TGTGCCAGCAGCTTAGTCGGGACCAACTACGAGCAGTACTTC. Protein product: CASSLVGTNYEQYF.